Listed below are T cell receptor beta chains from one sample, sequenced in a study of T cells in Graves' hyperthyroidism and ophthalmopathy. TCRdb used MiXCR to reprocess the multiplex PCR reads, holding one entry per CDR3 protein. The sample contains about 560,000 distinct CDR3 sequences, over 15% of which appear only once. Sequenced sample: blood. These receptors all stem from a woman under 30 with Graves' hyperthyroidism. CDR3s include the opening cysteine and the closing phenylalanine or tryptophan. A D gene is named only where the DNA matches it firmly. Clone size, where shown, is once, few, many, or a class for clones that have expanded.

CDR3 length: 14; J gene: TRBJ2-7; D gene: TRBD1; clone size: many; V gene: TRBV12-3/TRBV12-4; CDR3 protein: CASSYGTGKDEQYF
CDR3 length: 15; J gene: TRBJ2-1; D gene: TRBD2; clone size: few; V gene: TRBV12-3/TRBV12-4; CDR3 protein: CASSQSGSSYNEQFF
CDR3 length: 13; J gene: TRBJ2-7; D gene: NA; clone size: many; V gene: TRBV18; CDR3 protein: CASSPLGSYEQYF
CDR3 length: 15; J gene: TRBJ2-1; D gene: NA; clone size: few; V gene: TRBV19; CDR3 protein: CASSRQETSYNEQFF
CDR3 length: 15; J gene: TRBJ1-5; D gene: TRBD1; clone size: NA; V gene: TRBV7-9; CDR3 protein: CASSSGQGAYQPQHF
CDR3 length: 14; J gene: TRBJ1-1; D gene: NA; clone size: NA; V gene: TRBV12-3/TRBV12-4; CDR3 protein: CASSFIGGGTEAFF
CDR3 length: 11; J gene: TRBJ1-2; D gene: NA; clone size: many; V gene: TRBV29-1; CDR3 protein: CSVGGLGGYTF
CDR3 length: 13; J gene: TRBJ2-7; D gene: NA; clone size: NA; V gene: TRBV7-9; CDR3 protein: CASSPSQYNEPYF
CDR3 length: 15; J gene: TRBJ2-3; D gene: TRBD2; clone size: many; V gene: TRBV20-1; CDR3 protein: CSAPRAGGRTDTQYF
CDR3 length: 16; J gene: TRBJ1-2; D gene: TRBD1; clone size: many; V gene: TRBV14; CDR3 protein: CASSQGQGAPDYGYTF
CDR3 length: 12; J gene: TRBJ2-1; D gene: NA; clone size: many; V gene: TRBV20-1; CDR3 protein: CSARVQENEQFF
CDR3 length: 15; J gene: TRBJ2-1; D gene: TRBD2; clone size: NA; V gene: TRBV24-1; CDR3 protein: CATSDFSGSGYEQFF
CDR3 length: 19; J gene: TRBJ2-1; D gene: NA; clone size: NA; V gene: TRBV9; CDR3 protein: CASSVEGNSQSGAYNEQFF
CDR3 length: 15; J gene: TRBJ2-5; D gene: NA; clone size: NA; V gene: TRBV6-5; CDR3 protein: CASSYRARVQETQYF
CDR3 length: 17; J gene: TRBJ2-1; D gene: NA; clone size: NA; V gene: TRBV28; CDR3 protein: CASSLFSIAQGINEQFF
CDR3 length: 13; J gene: TRBJ1-6; D gene: NA; clone size: few; V gene: TRBV2; CDR3 protein: CASRRLENSPLHF
CDR3 length: 12; J gene: TRBJ2-4; D gene: TRBD1; clone size: NA; V gene: TRBV12-3/TRBV12-4; CDR3 protein: CASSPNRGLGYF
CDR3 length: 14; J gene: TRBJ2-3; D gene: NA; clone size: many; V gene: TRBV7-9; CDR3 protein: CASSYAEGRSTQYF
CDR3 length: 17; J gene: TRBJ1-3; D gene: NA; clone size: few; V gene: TRBV4-3; CDR3 protein: CASSQDQGATSGNTIYF
CDR3 length: 21; J gene: TRBJ2-6; D gene: NA; clone size: NA; V gene: TRBV27; CDR3 protein: CASSQFVFRQGRASGANVLTF
CDR3 length: 17; J gene: TRBJ2-3; D gene: NA; clone size: NA; V gene: TRBV6-1; CDR3 protein: CASSSPRDTYFTDTQYF
CDR3 length: 14; J gene: TRBJ2-1; D gene: NA; clone size: many; V gene: TRBV12-3/TRBV12-4; CDR3 protein: CASSPTRRHNEQFF
CDR3 length: 16; J gene: TRBJ1-2; D gene: NA; clone size: many; V gene: TRBV12-3/TRBV12-4; CDR3 protein: CASSSPGAGGNYGYTF
CDR3 length: 15; J gene: TRBJ2-1; D gene: TRBD2; clone size: few; V gene: TRBV20-1; CDR3 protein: CSAYISGSSYNEQFF
CDR3 length: 16; J gene: TRBJ2-1; D gene: TRBD2; clone size: many; V gene: TRBV6-2/TRBV6-3; CDR3 protein: CASSRHSGSSYNEQFF
CDR3 length: 13; J gene: TRBJ2-7; D gene: NA; clone size: many; V gene: TRBV28; CDR3 protein: CASSFIGTYEQYF
CDR3 length: 15; J gene: TRBJ1-2; D gene: NA; clone size: NA; V gene: TRBV7-2; CDR3 protein: CASSPTPQGVGGYTF
CDR3 length: 14; J gene: TRBJ2-4; D gene: NA; clone size: few; V gene: TRBV7-9; CDR3 protein: CASSLSGLGDIQYF
CDR3 length: 15; J gene: TRBJ2-2; D gene: TRBD2; clone size: NA; V gene: TRBV20-1; CDR3 protein: CSAPSAGEGTGELFF